This T cell receptor beta chain appears in the sequencing data of a study of blood T cells in healthy people across ages. Study-level results: Naive T cell percentage and TCR beta diversity correlated strongly.

Per germline, CDR1 DFQATT and CDR2 SNEGSKA (reference sequence). Trimming cost V 6 bases and J 0 bases, with 11 bases left between them. There are 13 residues in the CDR3. In this sample, this clonotype turned up a few times. The antigen remains undetermined. It was with a sample-barcoded 5' primer and a J-beta primer mix that a second PCR of roughly 6 to 11 cycles was run. TCRdb itself ran the 5' RACE reads through MiXCR, one entry per CDR3 protein. The table includes around 520,000 distinct CDR3 sequences, about 26% detected once. The sample also formed part of further work on T cells of mothers and their children. According to that study: The authors used all extracted RNA for cDNA synthesis, at about 1.6 ug per 15 ul.

Sequencing was done on a sample of blood. This rearrangement joins TRBV20-1 to TRBJ1-2; D not certain. The receptor's source is a boy aged 2 to 10 in good health. The CDR3 reads CSAPGSSNYGYTF. The CDR3 DNA is TGCAGTGCCCCAGGTTCATCTAACTATGGCTACACCTTC.